The 26 T cell receptor beta chains given below trace back to one sample, sequenced in a study of T-cell memory formation after mild COVID-19. MiXCR was run by TCRdb on the 5' RACE reads, yielding one entry per CDR3 protein. The data hold tens of thousands of distinct CDR3 sequences, with more than 9.5% observed a single time. The sample consisted of PBMCs or a T cell subset sorted from them (not recorded which). The receptors were gathered from a man between 18 and 29 years old who had mild COVID-19 (a few samples of this study predate the infection). Cell type and time point are not known.

This clonotype has at least ten counts. V and J are TRBV4-1 and TRBJ2-5, with 9 bases fitting TRBD2. The CDR3 covers 15 residues. The V and J ends lost 0 bases and 1 base, in that order; junction bases with no gene match: 0. Germline V lookup: CDR1 MGHRA, CDR2 YSYEKL. CDR3 nucleotides: TGCGCCAGCAGCCAAGAGACTAGCGGCCAAGAGACCCAGTACTTC. The encoded protein is CASSQETSGQETQYF.

This clonotype was seen at least ten times. The CDR3: CASSPGQGVANIQYF. CDR3 nucleotide sequence: TGCGCCAGCAGCCCGGGACAGGGGGTGGCAAACATTCAGTACTTC. The chain uses TRBV5-1 and TRBJ2-4, with 11 bases lining up with TRBD1. Per the germline V gene, CDR1 is SGHRS and CDR2 is YFSETQ. The CDR3 runs 15 residues. V dropped 4 bases and J dropped 6; count of bases not matched to a gene: 6.

This clonotype was seen more than once but under ten times. CDR3 residues: CASSLKGAEETQYF. In nucleotides, the CDR3 is TGTGCCAGCAGCTTGAAGGGGGCGGAGGAGACCCAGTACTTC. The chain links TRBV13 to TRBJ2-5; 7 nucleotides match TRBD1. Looked up from germline, CDR1 is PRHDT and CDR2 is FYEKMQ (reference sequence). This CDR3 contains 14 residues. V shed 3 bases, J shed 5 bases, and the junction held 6 bases outside the gene matches.

This clonotype was counted many times. The chain employs TRBV5-1 and TRBJ1-1; TRBD1 might be the D (6 bases). V was trimmed by 2 bases and J by 1 base, leaving 18 bases between them. This CDR3 comprises 17 residues. Germline values: CDR1 SGHRS, CDR2 YFSETQ. For the CDR3, the DNA is TGCGCCAGCAGCTTAGGACACAGGGCCGAGGCGAACACTGAAGCTTTCTTT. This codes for CASSLGHRAEANTEAFF. The full variable domain, with the rest looked up from reference TRBV5-1 and TRBJ1-1, is KAGVTQTPRYLIKTRGQQVTLSCSPISGHRSVSWYQQTPGQGLQFLFEYFSETQRNKGNFPGRFSGRQFSNSRSEMNVSTLELGDSALYLCASSLGHRAEANTEAFFGQGTRLTVV.

In its sample, this clonotype was seen many times. V gene TRBV29-1 combines with J gene TRBJ1-5, with no clear D. V lost 4 bases and J 0 bases, leaving 7 bases between the germline ends. The CDR3 is made up of 13 amino acids. From germline, CDR1 is SQVTM and CDR2 ANQGSEA. The DNA for the CDR3 is TGCAGCGTTGCGGCGGCTAGCAATCAGCCCCAGCATTTT. This translates into CSVAAASNQPQHF.

This clonotype has ten or more counts. The chain couples TRBV6-2 or TRBV6-3 to TRBJ2-5, with D uncertain. The CDR3 extends over 11 amino acids. Germline values: CDR1 MNHEY, CDR2 SVGEGT. V was shortened by 4 bases and J by 5 bases, with 5 bases between the two germline ends. The CDR3 sequence is CASSWTETQYF. DNA for the CDR3: TGTGCCAGCAGTTGGACCGAGACCCAGTACTTC.

This clonotype showed up many times. The chain links TRBV18 to TRBJ2-1, with TRBD2 identical over 7 bases. Germline loops: CDR1 KGHSH, CDR2 LQKENI. The CDR3 spans 14 residues. The junction had 6 bases not matched to a gene; V was cut back by 2 bases and J by 8 bases. CDR3 in DNA: TGTGCCAGCTCACCAGGCGGGGGATACGATGAGCAGTTCTTC. This gives the protein CASSPGGGYDEQFF.

This clonotype was seen only a few times. The chain couples TRBV19 to TRBJ1-5; D possibly corresponds to TRBD1 (5 bases). The CDR3 totals 14 residues. CDR1 LNHDA and CDR2 SQIVND come from the germline V gene (reference sequence). V was cut by 5 bases and J by 3 bases, with 11 bases left in between. The CDR3: CASSRDGNNQPQHF. CDR3 bases: TGTGCCAGTAGTCGGGACGGGAACAATCAGCCCCAGCATTTT.

V is TRBV7-2 and J is TRBJ2-5, with D possibly TRBD2 on 7 matching bases. The CDR3 has 14 amino acids. V dropped 5 bases and J dropped 1 base, with 11 bases sitting between them. The germline CDR1 and CDR2 sequences are SGHTA and FQGNSA. This chain's CDR3 is CASSAAGAQETQYF. The CDR3 nucleotides are TGTGCCAGCAGCGCCGCGGGGGCCCAAGAGACCCAGTACTTC.

This clonotype was counted many times. V usage is TRBV5-1 and J usage is TRBJ1-6; a possible D gene is TRBD1 (6 bases). CDR1 and CDR2 (germline): SGHRS, YFSETQ. The CDR3 has 16 amino acids. V was cut by 0 bases and J by 6 bases, with 13 bases left in between. As DNA, the CDR3 is TGCGCCAGCAGCTTGGATCAGGGGTCGCCTAATTCACCCCTCCACTTT. Translation: CASSLDQGSPNSPLHF.

This clonotype was recorded at least ten times. V is TRBV6-2 or TRBV6-3 and J is TRBJ2-3; TRBD2 is a possible D gene (5 bases). The CDR3 runs 15 residues. Per the germline V gene, CDR1 is MNHEY and CDR2 is SVGEGT. Trimming pared 6 bases from V and 2 bases from J, leaving 15 bases between. The CDR3 nucleotides are TGTGCCAGCAGCCAGGACTTTTCCATCACAGATACGCAGTATTTT. This translates into CASSQDFSITDTQYF.

This clonotype was observed many times. The V and J genes are TRBV7-2 and TRBJ2-2, with TRBD2 matching over 9 bases. Germline values: CDR1 SGHTA, CDR2 FQGNSA. This CDR3 contains 17 residues. The V gene end was trimmed by 6 bases and the J gene end by 4 bases; junction bases not matched to a gene: 12. The CDR3 coding sequence is TGTGCCAGCAGGCGGGGGGGCAGGGACGCCGGCACCGGGGAGCTGTTTTTT. Its protein is CASRRGGRDAGTGELFF. Full variable domain (remainder filled in from reference TRBV7-2 and TRBJ2-2): GAGVSQSPSNKVTEKGKDVELRCDPISGHTALYWYRQSLGQGLEFLIYFQGNSAPDKSGLPSDRFSAERTGGSVSTLTIQRTQQEDSAVYLCASRRGGRDAGTGELFFGEGSRLTVL.

This clonotype was seen ten or more times. The CDR3 nucleotides are TGTGCCAGCAGTCAAAACTCTGGGGCCAACGTCCTGACTTTC. Translating it yields CASSQNSGANVLTF. The chain is built from TRBV6-4 and TRBJ2-6; no definite D call. Trimming cost V 5 bases and J 0 bases, with 5 bases left between them. This CDR3 is 14 amino acids long. Germline CDR1 MRHNA, CDR2 SNTAGT.

This clonotype came up many times. The chain joins TRBV6-2 or TRBV6-3 to TRBJ1-1; D might be TRBD1 (5 bases). CDR3 length equals 15 residues. Trimming shortened V by 4 bases and J by 1 base, and 13 bases separated the two germline ends. Looked up from germline, CDR1 is MNHEY and CDR2 is SVGEGT. The CDR3 bases are TGTGCCAGCAGTTCCCACCGGGGGTCGAACACTGAAGCTTTCTTT. Protein: CASSSHRGSNTEAFF.

A few counts support this clonotype. The chain joins TRBV19 to TRBJ2-3; TRBD1 matches at 10 bases. CDR1 is LNHDA, CDR2 SQIVND, per germline (reference sequence). This CDR3 has 15 amino acids. The V segment lost 1 base and the J segment 7 bases; nucleotides outside the gene matches: 5. CDR3 nucleotide sequence: TGTGCCAGTAGTATAGTAGGGGGACAGGGGAATACGCAGTATTTT. This translates into CASSIVGGQGNTQYF. The entire variable domain, with the rest obtained from reference TRBV19 and TRBJ2-3, is as follows: DGGITQSPKYLFRKEGQNVTLSCEQNLNHDAMYWYRQDPGQGLRLIYYSQIVNDFQKGDIAEGYSVSREKKESFPLTVTSAQKNPTAFYLCASSIVGGQGNTQYFGPGTRLTVL.

This clonotype occurred many times. At one end the junction does not follow the germline gene, possibly because of a read error. This sequence joins TRBV5-1 and TRBJ2-2, with D hard to call. CDR1 is SGHRS, CDR2 YFSETQ, per germline. The CDR3 contains 14 residues. The CDR3 DNA follows: TGCGCCAGCAGCCCCCCGACCTACACGGGGGAGCTGTTTTTT. Its translation is CASSPPTYTGELFF.

The sample holds many counts of this clonotype. Here the CDR3 reads CSARGGLDQETQYF. The CDR3 DNA reads TGCAGTGCTAGAGGGGGACTCGACCAAGAGACCCAGTACTTC. This sequence joins TRBV20-1 and TRBJ2-5; a weak D match, TRBD2 (6 bases). V was clipped by 1 base and J by 0 bases, with 9 bases between them. Germline CDR1 DFQATT, CDR2 SNEGSKA (reference sequence). The CDR3 runs to 14 residues.

This clonotype has only a few counts. V gene TRBV5-4 combines with J gene TRBJ2-3, with D possibly being TRBD1 (5 bases). The CDR3 extends over 15 amino acids. Germline CDR1 is SGHNT and CDR2 is YYREEE (reference sequence). V was shortened by 3 bases and J by 1 base, with 12 bases between the two germline ends. The CDR3 spells CASSYPTGGTDTQYF. The DNA of the CDR3 is TGTGCCAGCAGCTATCCAACAGGAGGCACAGATACGCAGTATTTT.

This clonotype was detected ten times or more. V and J are TRBV5-5 and TRBJ1-6; D unclear. Germline V lookup: CDR1 SGHKS, CDR2 YYEKEE (reference sequence). The CDR3 runs 15 residues. The V end was cut by 0 bases, the J end by 5 bases, with 9 bases between. The CDR3 spells CASSLEQIHNSPLHF. In DNA form, the CDR3 reads TGTGCCAGCAGCTTGGAACAGATACATAATTCACCCCTCCACTTT.

This clonotype was recorded many times. V and J are TRBV2 and TRBJ2-7; D is possibly TRBD1 (5 bases). Germline V gives CDR1 SNHLY, CDR2 FYNNEI. The CDR3 totals 14 residues. V was shortened by 1 base and J by 3 bases, with 10 bases between the two germline ends. The CDR3 region is CASSEVDRDYEQYF. The CDR3 DNA reads TGTGCCAGCAGTGAAGTAGACAGAGACTACGAGCAGTACTTC.

Many counts were recorded for this clonotype. This rearrangement joins TRBV20-1 to TRBJ1-5; D call uncertain. V dropped 3 bases and J dropped 7 bases, with 13 bases sitting between them. CDR1 is DFQATT, CDR2 SNEGSKA, per germline (reference sequence). CDR3 length: 13 amino acids. For the CDR3, the DNA is TGCAGTGCTAGTATACAGCCCGGCCAGCCCCAGCATTTT. It translates to CSASIQPGQPQHF.

The J gene is TRBJ2-2, the V gene TRBV19, with 7 bases that match TRBD2. CDR1 LNHDA and CDR2 SQIVND come from the germline V gene (reference sequence). Trimming took 11 bases from V and 2 from J; bases not matched to a gene: 11. The CDR3 runs to 15 residues. CDR3 in amino acids: CASRVGTINTGELFF. The CDR3 nucleotides are TGTGCCTCGAGGGTCGGGACTATTAACACCGGGGAGCTGTTTTTT.

The chain links TRBV30 to TRBJ2-3; 13 bases agree with TRBD2. This CDR3 has 17 residues. Per the germline V gene, CDR1 is GTSNPN and CDR2 is SVGIG (reference sequence). V shed 2 bases and J 6 bases; nucleotides not matched to a gene: 11. The CDR3 nucleotides read TGTGCCTGGAGTCGGTCCCGTACTAGCGGGAGGGCGGATACGCAGTATTTT. As protein: CAWSRSRTSGRADTQYF.

In this sample, this clonotype turned up many times. The genes are TRBV7-3 and TRBJ2-7, with TRBD1 identical over 10 bases. From germline, CDR1 is SGHTA and CDR2 FQGTGA. Unmatched junction bases numbered 5, after V lost 8 bases and J lost 4 bases. The CDR3 spans 13 residues. As DNA, the CDR3 is TGTGCCAGCTCCGGGACAGGGGAGTACGAGCAGTACTTC. It encodes CASSGTGEYEQYF.

The V and J genes are TRBV4-1 and TRBJ2-1, with 9 bases lining up with TRBD1. Unmatched junction bases numbered 2, after V lost 1 base and J lost 7 bases. The CDR3 extends over 14 amino acids. CDR1 and CDR2 from the germline V gene are MGHRA and YSYEKL. This chain's CDR3 is CASSQGDRVNEQFF. For the CDR3, the DNA is TGCGCCAGCAGCCAAGGGGACAGGGTGAATGAGCAGTTCTTC.

This clonotype was observed many times. The gene calls are TRBV20-1 and TRBJ1-4; D call uncertain. This CDR3 contains 15 residues. Germline V gene lookup returns CDR1 DFQATT and CDR2 SNEGSKA (reference sequence). The germline V and J ends were trimmed by 5 bases and 0 bases, with 13 bases remaining between them. The CDR3 region is CSAPPDGATNEKLFF. CDR3 sequence (DNA): TGCAGTGCTCCACCGGATGGGGCAACTAATGAAAAACTGTTTTTT.